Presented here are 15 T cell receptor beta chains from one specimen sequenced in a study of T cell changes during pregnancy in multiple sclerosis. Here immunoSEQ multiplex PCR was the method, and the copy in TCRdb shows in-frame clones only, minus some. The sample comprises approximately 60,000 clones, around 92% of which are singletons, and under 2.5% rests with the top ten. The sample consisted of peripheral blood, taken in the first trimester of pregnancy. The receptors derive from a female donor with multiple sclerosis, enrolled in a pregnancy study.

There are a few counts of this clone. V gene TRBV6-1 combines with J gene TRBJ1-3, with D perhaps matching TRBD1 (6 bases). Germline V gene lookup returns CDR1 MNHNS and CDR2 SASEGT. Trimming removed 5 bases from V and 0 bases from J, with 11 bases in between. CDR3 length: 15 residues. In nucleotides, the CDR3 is TGTGCCAGCAGTCAAGACAGGAGCTCTGGAAACACCATATATTTT. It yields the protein CASSQDRSSGNTIYF.

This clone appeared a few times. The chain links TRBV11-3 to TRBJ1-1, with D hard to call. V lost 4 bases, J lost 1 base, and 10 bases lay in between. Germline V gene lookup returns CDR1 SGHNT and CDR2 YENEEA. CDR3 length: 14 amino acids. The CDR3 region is CASSYSGRNTEAFF. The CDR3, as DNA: TGTGCCAGCAGCTACTCGGGGAGGAACACTGAAGCTTTCTTT.

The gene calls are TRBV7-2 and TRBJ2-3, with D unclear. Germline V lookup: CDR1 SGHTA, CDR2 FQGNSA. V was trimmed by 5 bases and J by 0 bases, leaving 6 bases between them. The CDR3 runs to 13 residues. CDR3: CASSDTSTDTQYF. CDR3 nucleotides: TGTGCCAGCAGCGACACTAGCACAGATACGCAGTATTTT.

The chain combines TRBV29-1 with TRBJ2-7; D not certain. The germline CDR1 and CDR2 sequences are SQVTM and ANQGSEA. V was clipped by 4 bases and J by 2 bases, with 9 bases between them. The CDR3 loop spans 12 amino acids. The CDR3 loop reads CSVVLNTYEQYF. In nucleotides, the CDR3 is TGCAGCGTTGTGCTAAATACCTACGAGCAGTACTTC.

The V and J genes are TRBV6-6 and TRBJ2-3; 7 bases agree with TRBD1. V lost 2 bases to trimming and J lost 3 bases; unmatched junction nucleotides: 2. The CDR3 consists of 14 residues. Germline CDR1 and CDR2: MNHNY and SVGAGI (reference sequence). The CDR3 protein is CASSYNRGTDTQYF. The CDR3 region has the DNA TGTGCCAGCAGTTACAACAGGGGAACAGATACGCAGTATTTT.

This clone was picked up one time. The CDR3 DNA is TGTGCCAGCTCACTTTCCGGGACTAGCGGGAGCTCCGGGGAGCTGTTTTTT. This translates into CASSLSGTSGSSGELFF. The genes are TRBV18 and TRBJ2-2; TRBD2 matches 14 bases. The CDR3 is 17 amino acids. Germline values: CDR1 KGHSH, CDR2 LQKENI. V gave up 4 bases and J gave up 6 bases; unmatched junction bases: 7.

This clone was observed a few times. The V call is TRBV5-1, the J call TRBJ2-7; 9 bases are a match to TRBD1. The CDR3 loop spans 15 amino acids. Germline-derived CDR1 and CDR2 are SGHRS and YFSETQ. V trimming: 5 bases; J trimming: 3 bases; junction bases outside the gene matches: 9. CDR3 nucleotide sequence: TGCGCCAGCAGGAGACCCGGGACAGGGTTCTACGAGCAGTACTTC. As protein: CASRRPGTGFYEQYF.

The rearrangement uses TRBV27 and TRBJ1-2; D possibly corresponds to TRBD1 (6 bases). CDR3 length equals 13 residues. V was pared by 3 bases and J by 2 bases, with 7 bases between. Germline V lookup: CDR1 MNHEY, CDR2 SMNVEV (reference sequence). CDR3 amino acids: CASSFTGNYGYTF. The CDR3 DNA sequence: TGTGCCAGCAGTTTCACAGGGAACTATGGCTACACCTTC.

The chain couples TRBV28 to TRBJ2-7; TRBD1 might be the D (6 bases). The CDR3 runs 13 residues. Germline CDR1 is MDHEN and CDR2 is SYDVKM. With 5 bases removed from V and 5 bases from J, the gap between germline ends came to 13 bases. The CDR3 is CASSLTGIHEQYF. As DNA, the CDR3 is TGTGCCAGCAGTCTAACAGGGATCCACGAGCAGTACTTC.

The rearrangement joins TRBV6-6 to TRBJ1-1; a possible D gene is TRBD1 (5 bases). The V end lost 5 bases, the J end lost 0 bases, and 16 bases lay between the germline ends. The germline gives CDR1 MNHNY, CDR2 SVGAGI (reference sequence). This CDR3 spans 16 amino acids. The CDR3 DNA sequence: TGTGCCAGCAGTCCGACCCAGGGCCGCATGAACACTGAAGCTTTCTTT. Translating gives CASSPTQGRMNTEAFF.

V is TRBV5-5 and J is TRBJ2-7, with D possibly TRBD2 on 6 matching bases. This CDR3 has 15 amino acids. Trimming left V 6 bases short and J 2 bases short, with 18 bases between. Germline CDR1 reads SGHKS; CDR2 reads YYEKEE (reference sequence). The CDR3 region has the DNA TGTGCCAGCAATGTTGGAGCGGGCCCTACCTACGAGCAGTACTTC. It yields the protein CASNVGAGPTYEQYF.

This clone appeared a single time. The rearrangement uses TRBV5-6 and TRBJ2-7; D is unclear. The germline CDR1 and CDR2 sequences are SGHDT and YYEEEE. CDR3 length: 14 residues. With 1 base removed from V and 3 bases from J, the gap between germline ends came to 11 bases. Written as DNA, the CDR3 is TGTGCCAGCAGCTTGAGGCCGTCGGGCTACGAGCAGTACTTC. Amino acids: CASSLRPSGYEQYF.

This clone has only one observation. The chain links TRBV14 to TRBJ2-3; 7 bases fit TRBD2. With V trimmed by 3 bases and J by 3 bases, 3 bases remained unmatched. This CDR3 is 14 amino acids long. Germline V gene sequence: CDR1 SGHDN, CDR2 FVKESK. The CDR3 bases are TGTGCCAGCAGCCATAGCGGGCCGACAGATACGCAGTATTTT. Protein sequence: CASSHSGPTDTQYF.

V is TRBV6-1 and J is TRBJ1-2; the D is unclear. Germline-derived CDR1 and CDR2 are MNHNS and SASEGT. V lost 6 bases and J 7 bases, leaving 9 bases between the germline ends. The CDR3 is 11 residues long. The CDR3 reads CASRREGGYTF. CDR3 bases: TGTGCCAGCAGGCGGGAAGGTGGCTACACCTTC.

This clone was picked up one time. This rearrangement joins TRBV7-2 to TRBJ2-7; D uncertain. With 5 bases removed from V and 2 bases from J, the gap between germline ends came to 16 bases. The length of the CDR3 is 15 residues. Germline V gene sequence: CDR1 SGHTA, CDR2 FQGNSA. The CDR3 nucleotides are TGTGCCAGCAGCCGAGATCGTGGGCAGGCCTACGAGCAGTACTTC. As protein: CASSRDRGQAYEQYF.